The 21 T cell receptor beta chains listed next were all sequenced from one sample in a study of T cell responses to AZD1222 COVID-19 vaccine. Repertoires were generated with immunoSEQ multiplex PCR, while TCRdb's copy carries only in-frame clones and drops some. The sample shows around 140,000 clones, more than 80% of them seen only once. The sample in question was peripheral blood, obtained on day 0 of AZD1222 vaccination. These receptors were obtained from an adult in good health.

The chain employs TRBV3-1 (or the pseudogene TRBV3-2) and TRBJ2-6; no clear D gene. The V end lost 4 bases, the J end lost 2 bases, and 15 bases lay between the germline ends. CDR3 length: 17 residues. From germline, CDR1 is LGHDT and CDR2 YNNKEL (reference sequence). The CDR3 DNA is TGTGCCAGCAGCCTAAGCTTGGCCAGGACTGGGGCCAACGTCCTGACTTTC. Protein: CASSLSLARTGANVLTF.

J is TRBJ1-6 and V is TRBV7-9; D unresolved. The CDR3 is made up of 12 amino acids. Germline V gene lookup returns CDR1 SEHNR and CDR2 FQNEAQ (reference sequence). V was pared by 5 bases and J by 6 bases, with 5 bases between. The CDR3 spells CASSTINSPLHF. CDR3 sequence (DNA): TGTGCCAGCAGCACCATTAATTCACCCCTCCACTTT.

V is TRBV4-1 and J is TRBJ2-2, with D possibly being TRBD1 or TRBD2 (5 bases each). Trimming stripped 0 bases from V and 5 bases from J, with 10 bases between. Germline-derived CDR1 and CDR2 are MGHRA and YSYEKL. The CDR3 is 15 residues long. The CDR3 bases are TGCGCCAGCAGCCAAGATCCTGGGGGAACCGGGGAGCTGTTTTTT. Translating it yields CASSQDPGGTGELFF.

The gene calls are TRBV3-1 (or the pseudogene TRBV3-2) and TRBJ2-1; 8 bases agree with TRBD2. This CDR3 comprises 15 residues. CDR1 and CDR2 (germline): LGHDT, YNNKEL (reference sequence). V was clipped by 1 base and J by 3 bases; unmatched bases: 2. This chain's CDR3 is CASSQVLADYNEQFF. The CDR3 DNA sequence: TGTGCCAGCAGCCAAGTACTAGCGGACTACAATGAGCAGTTCTTC.

The chain joins TRBV2 to TRBJ2-1; D is possibly TRBD2 (6 bases). The V gene's germline CDR1 is SNHLY and CDR2 FYNNEI. Trimming took 6 bases from V and 6 from J, leaving 12 bases between them. This CDR3 region has 13 residues. CDR3: CASRILAINEQFF. The CDR3 DNA sequence: TGTGCCAGCAGGATACTAGCAATCAATGAGCAGTTCTTC.

This sequence joins TRBV2 and TRBJ2-7; TRBD2 agrees at 8 bases. Germline V gene data show CDR1 as SNHLY and CDR2 as FYNNEI. The CDR3 has 12 residues. The trim removed 6 bases at V and 12 bases at J, leaving 10 bases unmatched. This CDR3 is CASRESGSRLYF. CDR3 coding DNA: TGTGCCAGCAGGGAAAGCGGGAGCCGACTGTACTTC.

CDR3 amino acids: CASSARDRVHNEQFF. The CDR3 DNA sequence: TGTGCCAGCAGTGCACGGGACAGAGTCCACAATGAGCAGTTCTTC. V gene TRBV5-4 combines with J gene TRBJ2-1; 7 bases map to TRBD1. Germline-derived CDR1 and CDR2 are SGHNT and YYREEE (reference sequence). V dropped 5 bases and J dropped 5; count of bases not matched to a gene: 10. The CDR3 length is 15 residues. Using reference TRBV5-4 and TRBJ2-1 for the parts outside the CDR3, the full variable domain is ETGVTQSPTHLIKTRGQQVTLRCSSQSGHNTVSWYQQALGQGPQFIFQYYREEENGRGNFPPRFSGLQFPNYSSELNVNALELDDSALYLCASSARDRVHNEQFFGPGTRLTVL.

V usage is TRBV19 and J usage is TRBJ2-7; perhaps TRBD2 as D (6 bases). This CDR3 is 13 amino acids long. Germline CDR1 is LNHDA and CDR2 is SQIVND (reference sequence). V lost 8 bases and J 2 bases, leaving 13 bases between the germline ends. The CDR3 DNA reads TGTGCCAGTCGCGGGGATCCCGCCTACGAGCAGTACTTC. This codes for CASRGDPAYEQYF.

J is TRBJ2-2 and V is TRBV6-1; TRBD1 might be the D (5 bases). Trimming pared 4 bases from V and 0 bases from J, leaving 15 bases between. From germline, CDR1 is MNHNS and CDR2 SASEGT. The CDR3 is 17 amino acids. The CDR3 protein is CASSGRESYSNTGELFF. The CDR3 nucleotides are TGTGCCAGCAGTGGCAGGGAATCTTACTCGAACACCGGGGAGCTGTTTTTT.

V gene TRBV18 combines with J gene TRBJ2-1; TRBD1 might be the D (5 bases). The CDR3 is made up of 13 amino acids. CDR1 is KGHSH, CDR2 LQKENI, per germline. Trimming cost V 2 bases and J 6 bases, with 8 bases left between them. The CDR3 bases are TGTGCCAGCTCACCAGATAGGGGCAATGAGCAGTTCTTC. It specifies CASSPDRGNEQFF.

The chain recombines TRBV7-3 with TRBJ2-3; TRBD1 agrees at 7 bases. This CDR3 contains 17 residues. V lost 5 bases and J lost 2; bases outside the gene matches: 13. Germline CDR1 is SGHTA and CDR2 is FQGTGA. CDR3 in DNA: TGTGCCAGCAGCCCATACAGGGGACCGAGGCTCACAGATACGCAGTATTTT. Encoded protein: CASSPYRGPRLTDTQYF.

The chain has TRBV30 and TRBJ1-2; D not certain. V was cut by 5 bases and J by 8 bases, with 18 bases left in between. CDR3 length: 13 amino acids. The V gene's germline CDR1 is GTSNPN and CDR2 SVGIG (reference sequence). The CDR3: CAWSLPGPNGYTF. The CDR3 nucleotides read TGTGCCTGGTCCCTCCCCGGCCCAAACGGCTACACCTTC.

The rearrangement uses TRBV2 and TRBJ1-2, with D possibly being TRBD1 (5 bases). Looked up from germline, CDR1 is SNHLY and CDR2 is FYNNEI. CDR3 length equals 11 residues. V was shortened by 8 bases and J by 4 bases, with 8 bases between the two germline ends. The CDR3 region is CASGDLYGYTF. In DNA, the CDR3 is TGTGCCAGCGGGGACCTCTATGGCTACACCTTC.

This rearrangement joins TRBV5-8 to TRBJ1-2, with D perhaps matching TRBD1 (5 bases). The CDR3 totals 15 residues. Between the trimmed V and J ends, which lost 7 bases and 3 bases, there was a span of 19 bases. The germline CDR1 and CDR2 sequences are SGHTS and YDEGEE. Written as DNA, the CDR3 is TGTGCCAGCTACATGGGGGGGTACTTCGACTATGGCTACACCTTC. Protein sequence: CASYMGGYFDYGYTF.

The CDR3 region has the DNA TGCGCCAGCAGCTTGGCCCCCTGGTCCGGGACAGACCATGGCTACACCTTC. Translated: CASSLAPWSGTDHGYTF. The rearrangement joins TRBV5-1 to TRBJ1-2, with 7 positions matching TRBD1. The V gene end was trimmed by 0 bases and the J gene end by 6 bases; junction bases not matched to a gene: 14. The CDR3 spans 17 residues. The germline CDR1 and CDR2 sequences are SGHRS and YFSETQ.

The chain combines TRBV28 with TRBJ2-1; D unclear. Trimming pared 6 bases from V and 2 bases from J, leaving 8 bases between. The CDR3 has 13 amino acids. CDR1 is MDHEN and CDR2 is SYDVKM in the germline V gene. Written as DNA, the CDR3 is TGTGCCAGCAGGTCACGGGCCTACAATGAGCAGTTCTTC. Its translation is CASRSRAYNEQFF.

This clone was counted only a few times. This chain connects TRBV5-5 to TRBJ1-1, with D possibly matching TRBD1 (6 bases). V shed 4 bases and J shed 0 bases, with 13 bases lying between them. CDR1 is SGHKS, CDR2 YYEKEE, per germline (reference sequence). This CDR3 spans 15 amino acids. Here the CDR3 reads CASSQEQGLNTEAFF. The DNA for the CDR3 is TGTGCCAGCAGCCAAGAGCAGGGGTTGAACACTGAAGCTTTCTTT.

In this sample, this clone turned up once. The rearrangement joins TRBV19 to TRBJ1-6, with TRBD1 identical over 8 bases. This CDR3 contains 14 residues. CDR1 is LNHDA, CDR2 SQIVND, per germline (reference sequence). The J segment lost 8 bases and the V segment lost 5 bases, leaving 5 bases of the junction unmatched. The DNA for the CDR3 is TGTGCCAGTAGTCTGACAGGGGCGGATTCACCCCTCCACTTT. It codes for CASSLTGADSPLHF.

This sequence joins TRBV10-3 and TRBJ1-2, with TRBD1 matching over 7 bases. Germline lookup yields CDR1 ENHRY and CDR2 SYGVKD. The CDR3 is made up of 14 amino acids. V lost 5 bases to trimming and J lost 4 bases; unmatched junction nucleotides: 7. The CDR3 DNA reads as TGTGCCATCAGTAGGGGCAGGGGGTCCTATGGCTACACCTTC. As protein: CAISRGRGSYGYTF.

The chain recombines TRBV5-1 with TRBJ1-2; 8 positions agree with TRBD1. V gave up 0 bases and J gave up 6 bases; unmatched junction bases: 13. Germline lookup yields CDR1 SGHRS and CDR2 YFSETQ. The length of the CDR3 is 17 residues. The CDR3 reads CASSLVGSPGGDDGYTF. The CDR3 nucleotides read TGCGCCAGCAGCTTGGTTGGCTCGCCAGGGGGCGACGATGGCTACACCTTC.

The J gene is TRBJ1-2, the V gene TRBV2, with 8 bases matching TRBD1. J was trimmed by 1 base and V by 6 bases; bases with no gene match: 10. This CDR3 has 16 residues. CDR1 is SNHLY and CDR2 is FYNNEI in the germline V gene. CDR3 residues: CASSTGGDWVNYGYTF. The DNA of the CDR3 is TGTGCCAGCAGCACAGGGGGAGATTGGGTTAACTATGGCTACACCTTC.